The rows below give T cell receptor beta chains drawn from one sample of a study of shared T cell receptors in the human thymus. Only in-frame clones appear in the TCRdb table, and some are missing; sequencing was by immunoSEQ multiplex PCR. The sample records hundreds of thousands of clones, roughly 90% being singletons. This sample was shared with a second study, whose subject was human thymus T cells.

Sequences were obtained from thymocytes. The receptor source for this set is a boy under two years old with a congenital heart defect. Both conserved end residues are part of each CDR3. D genes are given only for firm matches. Rows give clone size only sometimes, using once, few, many, or a class for an expanded clone.

v_gene,abundance,j_gene,d_gene,CDR3nt,CDR3aa
TRBV5-4,.,TRBJ2-3,.,TGTGCCAGCAGCCTGGAGGGACTAGATACGCAGTATTTT,CASSLEGLDTQYF
TRBV4-3,.,TRBJ2-7,TRBD1,TGCGCCAGCAGCCTACCGGGACAGCCGCGGAACGAGCAGTACTTC,CASSLPGQPRNEQYF
TRBV5-5,.,TRBJ2-7,.,TGTGCCAGCAGCTTGGTCGTCGGGTCCGAGCAGTACTTC,CASSLVVGSEQYF
TRBV7-6,.,TRBJ2-2,.,TGTGCCAGCAGCCCGTCCCACAGGGCGAACACCGGGGAGCTGTTTTTT,CASSPSHRANTGELFF
TRBV5-6,once,TRBJ2-1,TRBD2,TGTGCCAGCAGCTTGATAGAGGCTAGCGGGCGCCCCCGGCTGTTCTTC,CASSLIEASGRPRLFF
TRBV30,.,TRBJ2-1,TRBD2,TGTGCCTGGAGTGTACCACGTCGGGAGGGGAACTACAATGAGCAGTTCTTC,CAWSVPRREGNYNEQFF
TRBV14,once,TRBJ2-7,TRBD2,TGTGCCAGCAGCCGCAAACTAGCGCCCTCCTACGAGCAGTACTTC,CASSRKLAPSYEQYF
TRBV6-5,.,TRBJ1-1,TRBD1,TGTGCCAGCAGTTCCGGAACCCGGGACAGGGCTGAAGCTTTCTTT,CASSSGTRDRAEAFF
TRBV7-9,.,TRBJ1-4,.,TGTGCCAGTCCTCCTTTGGAAAAACTGTTTTTT,CASPPLEKLFF
TRBV6-1,.,TRBJ2-3,TRBD2,TGTGCCAGCAGTGAAGTTCTAGCGGGAGTGGGCACAGATACGCAGTATTTT,CASSEVLAGVGTDTQYF
TRBV19,.,TRBJ1-1,.,TGTGCCAGTATCCTGGAGGGTGACACTGAAGCTTTCTTT,CASILEGDTEAFF
TRBV5-1,.,TRBJ2-5,TRBD2,TGCGCCAGCAGCCCGGACAGGACTAGCGGCCAAGAGACCCAGTACTTC,CASSPDRTSGQETQYF
TRBV7-9,.,TRBJ1-1,.,TGTGCCAGCAGCCACCGGGGGGGCTGGGACACTGAAGCTTTCTTT,CASSHRGGWDTEAFF
TRBV5-4,.,TRBJ2-5,TRBD2,TGTGCCAGCAGCTTCAGCGGGAGTGAGACCCAGTACTTC,CASSFSGSETQYF
TRBV5-4,few,TRBJ1-4,.,TGTGCCAGCAGCAAGGGGACAAGTCCAACTAATGAAAAACTGTTTTTT,CASSKGTSPTNEKLFF
TRBV6-5,.,TRBJ2-1,TRBD1,TGTGCCAGCAGCCTAGACAGGGGGCATAGCTATGAGCAGTTCTTC,CASSLDRGHSYEQFF
TRBV6-5,.,TRBJ2-2,TRBD2,TGTGCCAGCAGTTTTTCTAGCGGGAGCGGGGAGCTGTTTTTT,CASSFSSGSGELFF
TRBV11-2,.,TRBJ2-7,TRBD2,TGTGCCAGCAGCGCGCCGGGACTAGCGGGAGGCTTCTCCTACGAGCAGTACTTC,CASSAPGLAGGFSYEQYF
TRBV4-1,.,TRBJ2-7,.,TGCGCCAGCAGCCAAGATGGCCAGGGGAAAACCTACGAGCAGTACTTC,CASSQDGQGKTYEQYF
TRBV11-2,.,TRBJ1-2,.,TGTGCCAGCAGCCCGTACGGGAGGGGCCTCTATGGCTACACCTTC,CASSPYGRGLYGYTF
TRBV5-8,once,TRBJ2-7,.,TGTGCCAGCAGCCTAGGACTCAACTTC,CASSLGLNF
TRBV14,.,TRBJ1-1,TRBD1,TGTGCCAGCAGCCAAGTCACGGGACAGATGAACACTGAAGCTTTCTTT,CASSQVTGQMNTEAFF
TRBV5-1,.,TRBJ2-7,.,TGCGCCAGCAGCTTGGCTTACAGGGACGCCGGCCGCGAGCAGTACTTC,CASSLAYRDAGREQYF
TRBV7-9,.,TRBJ2-3,.,TGTGCCAGTCGTCCCAGCACAGATACGCAGTATTTT,CASRPSTDTQYF
TRBV29-1,once,TRBJ2-2,TRBD1,TGCAGCGTACAGGGGGCCCCATACACCGGGGAGCTGTTTTTT,CSVQGAPYTGELFF
TRBV14,.,TRBJ1-1,TRBD1,TGTGCCAGCAGCCAAGATCTAGGGGGCGGCACTGAAGCTTTCTTT,CASSQDLGGGTEAFF
TRBV4-3,.,TRBJ2-5,TRBD2,TGCGCCAGCAGCCAAACTAGCGGGAGTGAGACCCAGTACTTC,CASSQTSGSETQYF
TRBV6-1,.,TRBJ2-7,.,TGTGCCAGCATCCAGACGGGGGACTCCTACGAGCAGTACTTC,CASIQTGDSYEQYF
TRBV30,.,TRBJ2-1,.,TGTGCCTGGAGTCTGAGGCGGGACTACAATGAGCAGTTCTTC,CAWSLRRDYNEQFF
TRBV6-5,once,TRBJ1-5,TRBD1,TGTGCCAGCAGTGGAACAGGGGATCAGCCCCAGCATTTT,CASSGTGDQPQHF
TRBV7-9,.,TRBJ2-3,.,TGTGCCAGCAGCTCGGGAGCACGAGATACGCAGTATTTT,CASSSGARDTQYF
TRBV6-5,.,TRBJ2-7,TRBD1,TGTGCCAGCAGTTACGGGACAGGCCCTCCCTACGAGCAGTACTTC,CASSYGTGPPYEQYF
TRBV19,few,TRBJ2-1,TRBD2,TGTGCCAGTAGTGTGTCAGATCAAGCCGGGACTAGCGGGTACTCCTACAATGAGCAGTTCTTC,CASSVSDQAGTSGYSYNEQFF
TRBV4-3,.,TRBJ1-5,.,TGCGCCAGCAGCCAAGATCACGGGGGTAGTCAGCCCCAGCATTTT,CASSQDHGGSQPQHF
TRBV2,few,TRBJ2-1,TRBD2,TGTGCCAGCAGGGGGGGGACTACCCAGAGCTCCTACAATGAGCAGTTCTTC,CASRGGTTQSSYNEQFF
TRBV9,.,TRBJ1-5,TRBD1,TGTGCCAGCAGTACCGGGACAGGCAATAGCAATCAGCCCCAGCATTTT,CASSTGTGNSNQPQHF
TRBV4-3,once,TRBJ2-1,.,TGCGCCAGCAGCCATTTTTCGAGTGCGGGCACCTCCTACAATGAGCAGTTCTTC,CASSHFSSAGTSYNEQFF
TRBV4-1,.,TRBJ2-3,TRBD2,TGCGCCAGTACTAGCCCTGGGACTAGCGGGAGAAATACGCAGTATTTT,CASTSPGTSGRNTQYF
TRBV11-3,.,TRBJ2-7,.,TGTGCCAGCAGCCCAGGGGACGGCGAACCCTACGAGCAGTACTTC,CASSPGDGEPYEQYF
TRBV30,.,TRBJ1-2,.,TGTGCCTGGAGTGTCCCCCGACCCGAGGGTTATGGCTACACCTTC,CAWSVPRPEGYGYTF
TRBV10-3,.,TRBJ2-7,TRBD2,TGTGCCAGCGCGGGGAGTAGCGGGAGTAACGAGCAGTACTTC,CASAGSSGSNEQYF
TRBV28,.,TRBJ2-2,.,TGTGCCAGCAGTTTGGGGGGACACACCGGGGAGCTGTTTTTT,CASSLGGHTGELFF
TRBV28,.,TRBJ2-7,TRBD2,TGTGCCAGCAACCCCCGCTTAGCGGGGTACGAGCAGTACTTC,CASNPRLAGYEQYF
TRBV4-3,.,TRBJ2-1,TRBD2,TGCGCCAGCAGCCAAGGACTAGCGGGAGGGATCAATGAGCAGTTCTTC,CASSQGLAGGINEQFF
TRBV14,.,TRBJ1-1,.,TGTGCCAGCAGCCAAGCCGGGCGGAACAGGTTATACACTGAAGCTTTCTTT,CASSQAGRNRLYTEAFF
TRBV27,.,TRBJ2-5,TRBD2,TGTGCCAGCAGCCCAGGGGGTAGCGGGAGATGGAGGGGCCAAGAGACCCAGTACTTC,CASSPGGSGRWRGQETQYF
TRBV29-1,.,TRBJ2-5,TRBD2,TGCAGCGTTGATGAAAAGGTAGCGGGACGCCCCGACCAAGAGACCCAGTACTTC,CSVDEKVAGRPDQETQYF
TRBV4-1,.,TRBJ2-7,.,TGCGCCAGCAGCCAAGATCCACCTCCGGCGAGGGTCCACGAGCAGTACTTC,CASSQDPPPARVHEQYF
TRBV6-1,.,TRBJ2-5,.,TGTGCCAGCAGTGAAGCCAGGGGAGAGACCCAGTACTTC,CASSEARGETQYF